This T cell receptor (beta chain) came from a study of OX40 agonist ivuxolimab in advanced cancers. Clones were read by immunoSEQ multiplex PCR, and TCRdb kept only the in-frame ones, dropping some. The table includes about 15,000 clones, under 65% detected once. Germline assignment: CDR1 SGHNT and CDR2 YENEEA. The CDR3 sequence is 13 residues long. The V segment lost 5 bases and the J segment 0 bases; nucleotides outside the gene matches: 0. As for this clone: Its matching antigen is unknown.

Study-wide results and limits: A proportion of nonresponders additionally exhibited low normalized T-cell clonal expansion.

The chain has TRBV11-3 and TRBJ2-5; 7 positions agree with TRBD1. The sequence derives from an adult with an advanced solid tumor such as melanoma, head and neck, liver or kidney cancer. The sequencing here drew on CD4+ or CD8+ T cells sorted from blood, taken in a trial of the OX40 agonist ivuxolimab. CDR3 DNA sequence: TGTGCCAGCAGCGACAGGGACCAAGAGACCCAGTACTTC. This codes for CASSDRDQETQYF.